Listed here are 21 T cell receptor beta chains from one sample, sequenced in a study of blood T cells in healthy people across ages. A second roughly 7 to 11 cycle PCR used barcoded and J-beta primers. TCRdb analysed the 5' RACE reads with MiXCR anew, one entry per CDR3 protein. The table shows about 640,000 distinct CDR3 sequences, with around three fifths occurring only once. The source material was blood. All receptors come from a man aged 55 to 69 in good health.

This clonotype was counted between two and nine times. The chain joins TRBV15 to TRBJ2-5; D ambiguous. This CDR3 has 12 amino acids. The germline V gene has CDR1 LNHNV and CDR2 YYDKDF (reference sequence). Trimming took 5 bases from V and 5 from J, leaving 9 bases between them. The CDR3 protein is CATSSPRETQYF. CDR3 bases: TGTGCCACCAGCTCTCCACGGGAGACCCAGTACTTC.

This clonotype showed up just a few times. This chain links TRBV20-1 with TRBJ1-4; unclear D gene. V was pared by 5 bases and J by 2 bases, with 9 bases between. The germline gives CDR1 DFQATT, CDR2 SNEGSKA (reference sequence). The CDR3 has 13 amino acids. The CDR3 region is CSARTGTNEKLFF. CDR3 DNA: TGCAGTGCTCGGACGGGTACTAATGAAAAACTGTTTTTT.

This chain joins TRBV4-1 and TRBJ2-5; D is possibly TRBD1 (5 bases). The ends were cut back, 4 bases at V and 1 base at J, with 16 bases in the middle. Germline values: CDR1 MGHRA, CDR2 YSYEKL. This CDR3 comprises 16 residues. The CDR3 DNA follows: TGCGCCAGCAGCCCCCAGGGTGGGATCCCCCAAGAGACCCAGTACTTC. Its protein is CASSPQGGIPQETQYF.

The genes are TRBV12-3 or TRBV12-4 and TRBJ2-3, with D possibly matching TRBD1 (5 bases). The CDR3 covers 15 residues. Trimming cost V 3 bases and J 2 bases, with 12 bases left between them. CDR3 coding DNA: TGTGCCAGCAGTTTGGTACAGGCCAACACAGATACGCAGTATTTT. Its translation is CASSLVQANTDTQYF.

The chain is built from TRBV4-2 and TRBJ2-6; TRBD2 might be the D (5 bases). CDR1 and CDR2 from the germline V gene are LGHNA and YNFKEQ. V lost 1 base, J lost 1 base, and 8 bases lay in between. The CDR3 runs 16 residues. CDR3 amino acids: CASSQVGRSGANVLTF. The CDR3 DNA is TGTGCCAGCAGCCAAGTGGGGAGATCTGGGGCCAACGTCCTGACTTTC.

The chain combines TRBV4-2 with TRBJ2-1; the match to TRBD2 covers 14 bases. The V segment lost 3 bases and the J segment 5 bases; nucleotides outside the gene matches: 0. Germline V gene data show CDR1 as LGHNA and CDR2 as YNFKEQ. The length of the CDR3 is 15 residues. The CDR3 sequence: CASSQTSGGDNEQFF. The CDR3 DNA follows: TGTGCCAGCAGCCAGACTAGCGGGGGGGACAATGAGCAGTTCTTC.

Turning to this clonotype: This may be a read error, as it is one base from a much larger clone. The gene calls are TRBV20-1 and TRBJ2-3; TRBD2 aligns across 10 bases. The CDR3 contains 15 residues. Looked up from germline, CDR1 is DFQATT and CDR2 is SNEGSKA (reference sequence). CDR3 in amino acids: CSVRPSGRSTDTQYF. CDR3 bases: TGCAGTGTTAGACCTAGCGGGAGAAGCACAGATACGCAGTATTTT.

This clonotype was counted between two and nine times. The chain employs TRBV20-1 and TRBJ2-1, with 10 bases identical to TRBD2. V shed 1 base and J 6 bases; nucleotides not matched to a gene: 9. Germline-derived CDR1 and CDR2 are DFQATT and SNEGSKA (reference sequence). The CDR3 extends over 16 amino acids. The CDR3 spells CSARGEREGRGNEQFF. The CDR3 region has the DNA TGCAGTGCTAGAGGAGAGCGGGAGGGCCGCGGCAATGAGCAGTTCTTC.

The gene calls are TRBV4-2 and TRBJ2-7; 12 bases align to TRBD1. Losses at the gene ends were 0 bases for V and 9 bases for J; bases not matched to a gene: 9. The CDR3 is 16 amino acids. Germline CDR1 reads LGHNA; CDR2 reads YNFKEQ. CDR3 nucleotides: TGTGCCAGCAGCCAAGATCAAGGGACAGGGGGCGAGAGGCAGTACTTC. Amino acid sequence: CASSQDQGTGGERQYF.

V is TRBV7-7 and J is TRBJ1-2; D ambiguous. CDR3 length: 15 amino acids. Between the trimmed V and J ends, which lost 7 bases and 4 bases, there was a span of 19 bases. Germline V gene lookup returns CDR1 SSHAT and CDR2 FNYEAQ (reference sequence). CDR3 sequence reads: CASTSRAAESYGYTF. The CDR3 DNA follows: TGTGCCAGCACCTCCCGGGCAGCCGAATCCTATGGCTACACCTTC.

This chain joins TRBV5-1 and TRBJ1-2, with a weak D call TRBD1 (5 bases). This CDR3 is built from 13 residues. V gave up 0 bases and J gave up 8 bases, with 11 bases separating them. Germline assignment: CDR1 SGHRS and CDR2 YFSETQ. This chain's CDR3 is CASSLVQGWGYTF. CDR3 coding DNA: TGCGCCAGCAGCTTGGTGCAGGGTTGGGGCTACACCTTC.

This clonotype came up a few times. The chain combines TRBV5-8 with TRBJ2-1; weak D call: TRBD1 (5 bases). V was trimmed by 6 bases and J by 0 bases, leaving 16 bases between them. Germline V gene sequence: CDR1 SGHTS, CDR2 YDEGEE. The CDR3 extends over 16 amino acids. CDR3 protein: CASTLGTGSSYNEQFF. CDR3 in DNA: TGTGCCAGCACCCTTGGAACAGGAAGCTCCTACAATGAGCAGTTCTTC.

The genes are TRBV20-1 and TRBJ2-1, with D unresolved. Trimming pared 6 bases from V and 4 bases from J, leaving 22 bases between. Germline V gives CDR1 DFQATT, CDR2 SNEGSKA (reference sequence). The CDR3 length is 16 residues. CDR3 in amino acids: CSADGEGDGIYNEQFF. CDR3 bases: TGCAGTGCCGACGGCGAAGGAGATGGGATTTACAATGAGCAGTTCTTC.

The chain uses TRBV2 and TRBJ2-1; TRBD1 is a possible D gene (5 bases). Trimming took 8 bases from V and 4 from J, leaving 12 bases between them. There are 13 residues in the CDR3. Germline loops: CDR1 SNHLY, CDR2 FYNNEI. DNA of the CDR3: TGTGCCAGCCTGACAGTCCTGTACAATGAGCAGTTCTTC. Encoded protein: CASLTVLYNEQFF. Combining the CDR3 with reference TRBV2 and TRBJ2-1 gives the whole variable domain EPEVTQTPSHQVTQMGQEVILRCVPISNHLYFYWYRQILGQKVEFLVSFYNNEISEKSEIFDDQFSVERPDGSNFTLKIRSTKLEDSAMYFCASLTVLYNEQFFGPGTRLTVL.

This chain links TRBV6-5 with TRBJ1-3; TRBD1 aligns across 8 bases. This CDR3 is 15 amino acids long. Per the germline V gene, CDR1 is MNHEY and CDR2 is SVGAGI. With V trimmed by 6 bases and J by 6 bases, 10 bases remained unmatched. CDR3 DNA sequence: TGTGCCAGCAGCCAGGGACAGGTTCCCCCAAACACCATATATTTT. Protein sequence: CASSQGQVPPNTIYF.

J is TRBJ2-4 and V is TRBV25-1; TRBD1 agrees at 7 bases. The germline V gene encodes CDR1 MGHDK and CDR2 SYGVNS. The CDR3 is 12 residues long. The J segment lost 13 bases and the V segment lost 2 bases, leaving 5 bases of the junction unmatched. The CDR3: CASSESGTAQYF. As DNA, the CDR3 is TGTGCCAGCAGTGAAAGTGGGACAGCACAGTACTTC.

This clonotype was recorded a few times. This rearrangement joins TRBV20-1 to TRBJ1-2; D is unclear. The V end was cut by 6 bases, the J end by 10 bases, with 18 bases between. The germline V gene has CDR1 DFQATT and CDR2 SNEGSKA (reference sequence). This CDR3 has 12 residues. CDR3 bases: TGCAGTGCCCCCTCCCCGGGCAGAGTCTACACCTTC. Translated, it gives CSAPSPGRVYTF.

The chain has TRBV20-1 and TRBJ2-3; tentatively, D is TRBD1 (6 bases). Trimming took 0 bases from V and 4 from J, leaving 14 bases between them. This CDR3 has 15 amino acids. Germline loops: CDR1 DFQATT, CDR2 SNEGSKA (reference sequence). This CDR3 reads CSARDIGRGADTQYF. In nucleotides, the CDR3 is TGCAGTGCTAGAGATATTGGCAGGGGCGCAGATACGCAGTATTTT.

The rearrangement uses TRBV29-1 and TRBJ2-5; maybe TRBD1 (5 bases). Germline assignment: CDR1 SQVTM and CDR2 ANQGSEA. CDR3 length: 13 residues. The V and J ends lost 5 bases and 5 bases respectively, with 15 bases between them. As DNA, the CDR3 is TGCAGCGTTATGAGAAAAGCAGGGGAGACCCAGTACTTC. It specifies CSVMRKAGETQYF.

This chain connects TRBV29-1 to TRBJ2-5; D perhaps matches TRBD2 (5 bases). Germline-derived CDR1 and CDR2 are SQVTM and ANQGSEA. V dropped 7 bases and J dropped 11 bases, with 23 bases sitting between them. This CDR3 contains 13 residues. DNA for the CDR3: TGCAGCGGCCGTGCCGGGGTTGTGGGCGTGCAGTACTTC. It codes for CSGRAGVVGVQYF.

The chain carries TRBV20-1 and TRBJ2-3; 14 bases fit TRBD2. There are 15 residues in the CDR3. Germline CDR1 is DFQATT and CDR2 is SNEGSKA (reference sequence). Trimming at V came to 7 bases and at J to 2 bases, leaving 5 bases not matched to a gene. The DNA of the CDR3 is TGCAGTGGACTAGCGGGGGGGCGGGTCACAGATACGCAGTATTTT. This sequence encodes CSGLAGGRVTDTQYF.